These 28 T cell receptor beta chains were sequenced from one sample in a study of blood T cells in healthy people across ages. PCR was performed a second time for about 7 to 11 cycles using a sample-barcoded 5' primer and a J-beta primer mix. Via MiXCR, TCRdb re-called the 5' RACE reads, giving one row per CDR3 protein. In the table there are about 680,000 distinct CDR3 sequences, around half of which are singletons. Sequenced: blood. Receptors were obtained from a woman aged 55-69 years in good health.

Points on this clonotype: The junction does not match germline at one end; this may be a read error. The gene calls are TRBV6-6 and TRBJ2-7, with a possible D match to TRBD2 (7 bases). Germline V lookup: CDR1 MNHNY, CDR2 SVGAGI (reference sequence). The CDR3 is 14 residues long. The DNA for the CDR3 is TGTACCAGCAGTTATGGGGGGGGCGAATACGAGCAGTACTTC. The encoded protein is CTSSYGGGEYEQYF.

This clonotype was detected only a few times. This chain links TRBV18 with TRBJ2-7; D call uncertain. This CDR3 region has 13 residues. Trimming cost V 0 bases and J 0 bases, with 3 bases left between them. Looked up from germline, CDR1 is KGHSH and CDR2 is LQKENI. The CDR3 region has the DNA TGTGCCAGCTCACCACCGGTCTCCTACGAGCAGTACTTC. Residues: CASSPPVSYEQYF.

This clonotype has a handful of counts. The CDR3 reads CASRPGGTGLPYEQYF. Here the CDR3 DNA reads TGTGCCAGCAGACCAGGTGGGACAGGTCTCCCCTACGAGCAGTACTTC. V is TRBV27 and J is TRBJ2-7, with 8 bases identical to TRBD1. After removal of 6 bases from V and 2 bases from J, the junction contained 12 bases not matched to a gene. Germline V CDR1 and CDR2: MNHEY, SMNVEV (reference sequence). CDR3 size: 16 residues.

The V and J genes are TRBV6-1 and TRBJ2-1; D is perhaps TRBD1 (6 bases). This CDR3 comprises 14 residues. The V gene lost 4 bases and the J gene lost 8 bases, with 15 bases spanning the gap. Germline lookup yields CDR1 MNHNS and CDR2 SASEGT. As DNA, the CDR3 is TGTGCCAGCAGTGCAGGGGCAGCCAACGATGAGCAGTTCTTC. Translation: CASSAGAANDEQFF.

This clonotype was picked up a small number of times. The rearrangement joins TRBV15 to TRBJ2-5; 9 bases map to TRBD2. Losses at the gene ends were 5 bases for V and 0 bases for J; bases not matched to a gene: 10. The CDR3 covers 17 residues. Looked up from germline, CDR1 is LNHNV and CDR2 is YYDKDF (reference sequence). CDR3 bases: TGTGCCACCAGCCCCCGCGGGGGACTAGCAGACCAAGAGACCCAGTACTTC. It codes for CATSPRGGLADQETQYF.

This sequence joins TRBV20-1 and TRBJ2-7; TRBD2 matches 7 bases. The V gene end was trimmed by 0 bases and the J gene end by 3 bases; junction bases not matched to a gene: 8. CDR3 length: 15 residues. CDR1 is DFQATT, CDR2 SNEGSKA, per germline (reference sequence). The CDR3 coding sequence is TGCAGTGCTAGAGATCTCGGAGCGGGGTTCTACGAGCAGTACTTC. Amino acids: CSARDLGAGFYEQYF.

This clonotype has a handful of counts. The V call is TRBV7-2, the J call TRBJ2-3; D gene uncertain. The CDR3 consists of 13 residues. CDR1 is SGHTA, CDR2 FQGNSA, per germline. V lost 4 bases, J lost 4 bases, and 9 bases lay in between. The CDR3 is CASSSPGADTQYF. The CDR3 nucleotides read TGTGCCAGCAGCTCTCCCGGAGCAGATACGCAGTATTTT.

CDR3 protein: CSARDRLLRGGNYEQYF. The DNA of the CDR3 is TGCAGTGCTAGAGATCGGCTACTTCGGGGGGGCAACTACGAGCAGTACTTC. The chain combines TRBV20-1 with TRBJ2-7, with 8 bases that match TRBD2. V trimming: 0 bases; J trimming: 3 bases; junction bases outside the gene matches: 13. The CDR3 is 17 residues long. Looked up from germline, CDR1 is DFQATT and CDR2 is SNEGSKA (reference sequence).

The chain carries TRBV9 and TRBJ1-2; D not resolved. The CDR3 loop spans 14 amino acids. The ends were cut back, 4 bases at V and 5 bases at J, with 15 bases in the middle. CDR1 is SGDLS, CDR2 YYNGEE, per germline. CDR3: CASSPDSAPYGYTF. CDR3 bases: TGTGCCAGCAGCCCAGACTCGGCCCCTTATGGCTACACCTTC. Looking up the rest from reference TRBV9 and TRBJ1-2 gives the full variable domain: DSGVTQTPKHLITATGQRVTLRCSPRSGDLSVYWYQQSLDQGLQFLIQYYNGEERAKGNILERFSAQQFPDLHSELNLSSLELGDSALYFCASSPDSAPYGYTFGSGTRLTVV.

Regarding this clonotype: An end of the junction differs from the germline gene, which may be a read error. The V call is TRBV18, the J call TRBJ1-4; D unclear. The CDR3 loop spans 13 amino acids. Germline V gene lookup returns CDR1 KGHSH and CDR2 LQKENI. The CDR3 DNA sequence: TGTGCCAACTCACCCAGATATGGTGAAAAACTGTTTTTT. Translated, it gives CANSPRYGEKLFF.

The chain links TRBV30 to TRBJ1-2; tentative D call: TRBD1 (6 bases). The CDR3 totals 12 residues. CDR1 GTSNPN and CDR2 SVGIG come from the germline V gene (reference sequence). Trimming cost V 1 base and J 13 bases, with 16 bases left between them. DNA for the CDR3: TGTGCCTGGAGTGCCAGGGGCAGTATCTCCACCTTC. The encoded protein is CAWSARGSISTF.

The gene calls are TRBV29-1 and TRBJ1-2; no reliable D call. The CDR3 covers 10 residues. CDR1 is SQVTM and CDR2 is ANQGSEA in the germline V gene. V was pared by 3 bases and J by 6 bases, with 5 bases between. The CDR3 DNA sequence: TGCAGCGTTGATTTGGATGGCTACACCTTC. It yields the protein CSVDLDGYTF.

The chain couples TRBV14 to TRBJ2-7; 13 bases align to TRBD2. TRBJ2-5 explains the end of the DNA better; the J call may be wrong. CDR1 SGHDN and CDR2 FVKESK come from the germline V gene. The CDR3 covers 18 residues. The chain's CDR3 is CASSRMTSGRSSQETQYF. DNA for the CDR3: TGTGCCAGCAGCCGGATGACTAGCGGGAGGTCCAGCCAAGAGACCCAGTACTTC.

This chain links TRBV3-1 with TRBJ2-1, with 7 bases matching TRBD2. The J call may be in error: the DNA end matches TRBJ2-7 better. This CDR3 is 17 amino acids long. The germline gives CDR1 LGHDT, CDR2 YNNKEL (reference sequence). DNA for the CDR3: TGTGCCAGCAGCCATTCGACTAGCTGTAGCTCCTACAATGAGCAGTACTTC. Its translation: CASSHSTSCSSYNEQYF.

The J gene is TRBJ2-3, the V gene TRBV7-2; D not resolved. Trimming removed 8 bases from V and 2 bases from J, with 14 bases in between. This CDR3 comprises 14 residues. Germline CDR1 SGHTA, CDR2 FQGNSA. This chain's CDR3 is CASLATQYTDTQYF. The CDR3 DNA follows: TGTGCCAGCCTTGCAACCCAGTACACAGATACGCAGTATTTT. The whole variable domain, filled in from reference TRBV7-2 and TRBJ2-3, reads GAGVSQSPSNKVTEKGKDVELRCDPISGHTALYWYRQSLGQGLEFLIYFQGNSAPDKSGLPSDRFSAERTGGSVSTLTIQRTQQEDSAVYLCASLATQYTDTQYFGPGTRLTVL.

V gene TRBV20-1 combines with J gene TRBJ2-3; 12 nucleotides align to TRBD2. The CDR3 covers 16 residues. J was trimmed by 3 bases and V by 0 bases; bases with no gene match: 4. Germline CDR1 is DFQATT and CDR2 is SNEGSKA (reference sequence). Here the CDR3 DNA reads TGCAGTGCTAGAGATCGACTAGCGGGAGAAACAGATACGCAGTATTTT. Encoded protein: CSARDRLAGETDTQYF.

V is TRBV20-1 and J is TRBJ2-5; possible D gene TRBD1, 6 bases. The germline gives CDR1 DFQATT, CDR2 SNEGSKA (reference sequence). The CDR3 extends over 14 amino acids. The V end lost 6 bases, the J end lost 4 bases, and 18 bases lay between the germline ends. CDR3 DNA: TGCAGTGCCCCCTGGATGAAAGGGGGAGAGACCCAGTACTTC. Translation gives CSAPWMKGGETQYF.

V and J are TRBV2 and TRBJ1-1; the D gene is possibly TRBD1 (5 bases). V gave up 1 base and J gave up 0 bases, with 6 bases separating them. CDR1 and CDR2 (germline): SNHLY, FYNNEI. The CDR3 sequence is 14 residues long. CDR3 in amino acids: CASSEGQLNTEAFF. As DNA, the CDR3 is TGTGCCAGCAGTGAAGGACAGTTGAACACTGAAGCTTTCTTT.

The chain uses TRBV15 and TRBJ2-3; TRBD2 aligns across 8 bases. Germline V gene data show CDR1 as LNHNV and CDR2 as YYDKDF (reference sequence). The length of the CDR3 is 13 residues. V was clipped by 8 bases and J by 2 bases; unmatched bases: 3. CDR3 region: CATQAGATDTQYF. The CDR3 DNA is TGTGCCACCCAAGCGGGAGCCACAGATACGCAGTATTTT. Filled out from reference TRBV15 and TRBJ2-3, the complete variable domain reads DAMVIQNPRYQVTQFGKPVTLSCSQTLNHNVMYWYQQKSSQAPKLLFHYYDKDFNNEADTPDNFQSRRPNTSFCFLDIRSPGLGDTAMYLCATQAGATDTQYFGPGTRLTVL.

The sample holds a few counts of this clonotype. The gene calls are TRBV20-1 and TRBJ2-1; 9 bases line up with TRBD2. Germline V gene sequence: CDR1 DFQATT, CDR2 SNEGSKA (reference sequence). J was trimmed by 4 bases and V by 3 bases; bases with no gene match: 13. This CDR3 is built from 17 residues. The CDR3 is CSASDPSTSGYYNEQFF. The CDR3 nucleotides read TGCAGTGCTAGTGACCCTTCGACTAGCGGCTATTACAATGAGCAGTTCTTC.

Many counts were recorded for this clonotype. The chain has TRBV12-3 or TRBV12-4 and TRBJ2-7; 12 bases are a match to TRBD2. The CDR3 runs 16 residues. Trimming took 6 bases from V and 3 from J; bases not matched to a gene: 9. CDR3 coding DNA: TGTGCCAGCAGCTGGAAACTAGCGGGAGGAGGCTACGAGCAGTACTTC. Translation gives CASSWKLAGGGYEQYF.

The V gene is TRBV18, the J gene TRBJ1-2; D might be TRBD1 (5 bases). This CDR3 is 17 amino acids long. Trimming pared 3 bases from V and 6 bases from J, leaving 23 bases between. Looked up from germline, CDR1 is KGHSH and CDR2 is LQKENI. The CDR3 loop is CASSPRKGARVYDGYTF. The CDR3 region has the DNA TGTGCCAGCTCACCGAGAAAGGGAGCCAGGGTTTATGATGGCTACACCTTC.

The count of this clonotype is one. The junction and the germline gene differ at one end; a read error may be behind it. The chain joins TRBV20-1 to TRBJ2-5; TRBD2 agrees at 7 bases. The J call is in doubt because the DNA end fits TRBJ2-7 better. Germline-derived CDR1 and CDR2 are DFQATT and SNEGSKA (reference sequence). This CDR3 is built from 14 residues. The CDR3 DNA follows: TGCGGTGCTAGAGATTCGACGACTAGCTCCGAGCAGTACTTC. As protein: CGARDSTTSSEQYF.

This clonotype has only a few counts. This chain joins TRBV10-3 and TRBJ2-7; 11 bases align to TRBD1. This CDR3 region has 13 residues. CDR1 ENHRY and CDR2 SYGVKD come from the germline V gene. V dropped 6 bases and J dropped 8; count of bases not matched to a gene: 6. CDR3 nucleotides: TGTGCCATCAGGACGGACAGGGGGCAGCAGCAGTACTTC. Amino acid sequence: CAIRTDRGQQQYF.

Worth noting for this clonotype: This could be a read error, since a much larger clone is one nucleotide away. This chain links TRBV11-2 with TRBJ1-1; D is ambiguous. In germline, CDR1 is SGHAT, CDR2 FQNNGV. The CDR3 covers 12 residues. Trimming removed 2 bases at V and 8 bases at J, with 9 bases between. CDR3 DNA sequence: TGTGCCAGCAGCTTAACGCTCGAGGAAGCTTTCTTT. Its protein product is CASSLTLEEAFF.

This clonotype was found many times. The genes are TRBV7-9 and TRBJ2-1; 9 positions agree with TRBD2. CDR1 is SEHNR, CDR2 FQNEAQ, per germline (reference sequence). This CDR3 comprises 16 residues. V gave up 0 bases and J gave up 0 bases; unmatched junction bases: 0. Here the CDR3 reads CASSLALAGSYNEQFF. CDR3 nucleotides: TGTGCCAGCAGCTTAGCACTAGCGGGCTCCTACAATGAGCAGTTCTTC.

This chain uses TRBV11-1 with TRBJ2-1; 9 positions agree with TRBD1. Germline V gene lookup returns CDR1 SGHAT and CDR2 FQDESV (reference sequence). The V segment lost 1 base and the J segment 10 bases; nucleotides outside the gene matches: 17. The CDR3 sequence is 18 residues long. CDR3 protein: CASSLGGITGGGYREQFF. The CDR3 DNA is TGTGCCAGCAGCTTAGGGGGGATAACAGGGGGCGGGTACCGGGAGCAGTTCTTC.

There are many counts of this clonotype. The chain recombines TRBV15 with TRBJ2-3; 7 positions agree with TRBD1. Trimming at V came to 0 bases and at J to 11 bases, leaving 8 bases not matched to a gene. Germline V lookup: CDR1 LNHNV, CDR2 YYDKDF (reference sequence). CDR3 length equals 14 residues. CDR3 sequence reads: CATSRDSVGGRQYF. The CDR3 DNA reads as TGTGCCACCAGCAGAGACTCGGTAGGGGGCCGGCAGTATTTT.